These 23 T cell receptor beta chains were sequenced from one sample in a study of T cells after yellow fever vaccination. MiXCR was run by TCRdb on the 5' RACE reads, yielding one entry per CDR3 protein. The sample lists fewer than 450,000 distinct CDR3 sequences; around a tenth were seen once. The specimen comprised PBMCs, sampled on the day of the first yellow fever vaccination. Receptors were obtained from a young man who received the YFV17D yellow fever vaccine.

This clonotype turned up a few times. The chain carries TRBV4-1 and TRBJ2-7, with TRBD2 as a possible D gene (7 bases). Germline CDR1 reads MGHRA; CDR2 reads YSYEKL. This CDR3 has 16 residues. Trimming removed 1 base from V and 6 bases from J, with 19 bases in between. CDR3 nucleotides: TGCGCCAGCAGCCAAGTATCTCGGGGGGCGAATTCCGAGCAGTACTTC. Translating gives CASSQVSRGANSEQYF.

CDR3 region: CASRSAGSGTQHF. CDR3 nucleotides: TGTGCCAGCCGTTCGGCCGGTTCGGGGACCCAGCATTTT. V gene TRBV7-8 combines with J gene TRBJ1-5; no firm D call. CDR1 is SGHVS and CDR2 is FQNEAQ in the germline V gene. Trimming left V 8 bases short and J 11 bases short, with 19 bases between. This CDR3 is built from 13 residues.

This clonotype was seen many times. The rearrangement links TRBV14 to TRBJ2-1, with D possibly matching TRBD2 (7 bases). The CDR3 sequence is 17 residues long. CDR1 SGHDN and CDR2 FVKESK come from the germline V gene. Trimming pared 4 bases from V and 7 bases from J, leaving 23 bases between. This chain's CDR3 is CASSLRGPGGRGNEQFF. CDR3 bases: TGTGCCAGCAGCCTAAGGGGTCCGGGGGGCCGGGGTAATGAGCAGTTCTTC.

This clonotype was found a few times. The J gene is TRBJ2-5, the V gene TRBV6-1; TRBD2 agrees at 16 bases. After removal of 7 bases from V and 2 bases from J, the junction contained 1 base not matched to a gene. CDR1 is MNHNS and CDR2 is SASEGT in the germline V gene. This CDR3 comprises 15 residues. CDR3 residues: CASTGLAGGQETQYF. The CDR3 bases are TGTGCCAGCACGGGACTAGCGGGGGGGCAAGAGACCCAGTACTTC.

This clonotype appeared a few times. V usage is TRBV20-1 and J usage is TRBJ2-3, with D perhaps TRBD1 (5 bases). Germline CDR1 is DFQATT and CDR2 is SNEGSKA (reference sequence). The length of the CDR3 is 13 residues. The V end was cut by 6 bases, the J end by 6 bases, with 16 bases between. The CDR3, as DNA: TGCAGTGCCAAGACAGAGACACTCGATACGCAGTATTTT. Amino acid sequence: CSAKTETLDTQYF.

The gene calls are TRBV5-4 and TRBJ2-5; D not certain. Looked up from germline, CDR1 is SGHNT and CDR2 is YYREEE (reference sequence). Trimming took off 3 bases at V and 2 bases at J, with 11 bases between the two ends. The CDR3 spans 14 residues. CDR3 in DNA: TGTGCCAGCAGCTCCCACCCGGGTCAAGAGACCCAGTACTTC. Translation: CASSSHPGQETQYF.

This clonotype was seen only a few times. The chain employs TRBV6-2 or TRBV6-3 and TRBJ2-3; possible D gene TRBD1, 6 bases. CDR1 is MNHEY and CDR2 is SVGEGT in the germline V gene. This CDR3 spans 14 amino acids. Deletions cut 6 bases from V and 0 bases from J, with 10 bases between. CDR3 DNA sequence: TGTGCCAGCAGGCTGACAGGAAGCACAGATACGCAGTATTTT. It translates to CASRLTGSTDTQYF.

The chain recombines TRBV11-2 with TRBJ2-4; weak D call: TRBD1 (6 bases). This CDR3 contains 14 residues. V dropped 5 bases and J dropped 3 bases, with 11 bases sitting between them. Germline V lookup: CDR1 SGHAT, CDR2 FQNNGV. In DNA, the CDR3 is TGTGCCAGCAGCCCTGGACAGCACAAAAACATTCAGTACTTC. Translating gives CASSPGQHKNIQYF.

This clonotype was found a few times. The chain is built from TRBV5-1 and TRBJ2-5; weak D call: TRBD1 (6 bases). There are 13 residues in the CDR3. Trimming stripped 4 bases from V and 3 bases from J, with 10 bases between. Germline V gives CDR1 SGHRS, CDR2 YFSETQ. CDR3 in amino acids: CASSTEGEETQYF. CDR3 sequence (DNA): TGCGCCAGCAGCACCGAGGGGGAAGAGACCCAGTACTTC.

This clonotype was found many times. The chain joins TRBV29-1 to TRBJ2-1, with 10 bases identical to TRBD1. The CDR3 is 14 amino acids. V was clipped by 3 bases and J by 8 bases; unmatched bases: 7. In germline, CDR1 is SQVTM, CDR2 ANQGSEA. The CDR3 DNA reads TGCAGCGTTGAGCGGGACAGGGGTTTTCATGAGCAGTTCTTC. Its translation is CSVERDRGFHEQFF.

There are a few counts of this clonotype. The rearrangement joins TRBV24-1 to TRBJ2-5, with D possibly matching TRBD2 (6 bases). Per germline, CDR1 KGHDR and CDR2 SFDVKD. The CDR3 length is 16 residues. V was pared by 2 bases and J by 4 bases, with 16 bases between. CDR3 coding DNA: TGTGCCACCAGTGATTCCGGGCGGGGAGGAGGAGAGACCCAGTACTTC. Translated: CATSDSGRGGGETQYF.

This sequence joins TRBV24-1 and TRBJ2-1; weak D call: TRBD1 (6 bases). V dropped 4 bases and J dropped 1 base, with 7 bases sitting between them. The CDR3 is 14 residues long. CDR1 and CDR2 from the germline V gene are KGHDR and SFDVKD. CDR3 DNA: TGTGCCACCAGTGAGAGGGGGTCCTACAATGAGCAGTTCTTC. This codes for CATSERGSYNEQFF.

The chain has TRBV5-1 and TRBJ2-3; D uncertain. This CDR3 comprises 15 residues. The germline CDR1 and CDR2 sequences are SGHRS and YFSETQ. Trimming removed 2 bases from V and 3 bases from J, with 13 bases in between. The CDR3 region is CASSFLDFQTDTQYF. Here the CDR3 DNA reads TGCGCCAGCAGCTTTTTGGATTTCCAAACAGATACGCAGTATTTT.

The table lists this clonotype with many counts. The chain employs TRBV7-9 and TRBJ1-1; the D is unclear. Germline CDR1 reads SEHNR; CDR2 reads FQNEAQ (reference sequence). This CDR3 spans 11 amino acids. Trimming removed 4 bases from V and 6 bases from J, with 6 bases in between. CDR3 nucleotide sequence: TGTGCCAGCAGCTATAACGCTGAAGCTTTCTTT. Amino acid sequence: CASSYNAEAFF. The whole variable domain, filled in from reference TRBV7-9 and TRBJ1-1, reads DTGVSQNPRHKITKRGQNVTFRCDPISEHNRLYWYRQTLGQGPEFLTYFQNEAQLEKSRLLSDRFSAERPKGSFSTLEIQRTEQGDSAMYLCASSYNAEAFFGQGTRLTVV.

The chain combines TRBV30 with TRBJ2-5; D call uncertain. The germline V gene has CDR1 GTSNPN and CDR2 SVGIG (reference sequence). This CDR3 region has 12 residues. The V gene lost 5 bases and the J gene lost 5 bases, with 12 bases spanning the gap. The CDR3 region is CAWRLPSETQYF. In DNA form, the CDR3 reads TGTGCCTGGCGCTTGCCTTCCGAGACCCAGTACTTC.

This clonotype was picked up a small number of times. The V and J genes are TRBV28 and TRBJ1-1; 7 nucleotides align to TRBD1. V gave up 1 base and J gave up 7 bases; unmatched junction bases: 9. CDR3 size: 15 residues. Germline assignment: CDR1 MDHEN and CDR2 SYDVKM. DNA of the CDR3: TGTGCCAGCAGTTTATCCACCTGGGACAGTTTTGAAGCTTTCTTT. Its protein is CASSLSTWDSFEAFF. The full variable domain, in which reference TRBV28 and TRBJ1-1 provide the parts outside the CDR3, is DVKVTQSSRYLVKRTGEKVFLECVQDMDHENMFWYRQDPGLGLRLIYFSYDVKMKEKGDIPEGYSVSREKKERFSLILESASTNQTSMYLCASSLSTWDSFEAFFGQGTRLTVV.

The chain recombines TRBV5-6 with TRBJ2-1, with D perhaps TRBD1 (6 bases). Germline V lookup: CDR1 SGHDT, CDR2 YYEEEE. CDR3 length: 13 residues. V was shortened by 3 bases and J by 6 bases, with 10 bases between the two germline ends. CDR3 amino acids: CASSWGTPNEQFF. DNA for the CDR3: TGTGCCAGCAGCTGGGGGACACCCAATGAGCAGTTCTTC.

CDR3 amino acids: CASKPDSPYGYTF. CDR3 sequence (DNA): TGTGCCAGCAAGCCCGACAGCCCCTATGGCTACACCTTC. This sequence joins TRBV6-2 or TRBV6-3 and TRBJ1-2; weak D call: TRBD1 (5 bases). This CDR3 spans 13 amino acids. The germline V gene encodes CDR1 MNHEY and CDR2 SVGEGT. V was shortened by 7 bases and J by 4 bases, with 13 bases between the two germline ends.

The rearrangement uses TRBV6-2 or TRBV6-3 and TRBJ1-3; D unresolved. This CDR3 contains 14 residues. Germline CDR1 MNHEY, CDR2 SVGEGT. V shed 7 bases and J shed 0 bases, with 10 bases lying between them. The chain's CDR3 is CASIRTSSGNTIYF. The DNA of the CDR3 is TGTGCCAGCATTAGGACCAGCTCTGGAAACACCATATATTTT.

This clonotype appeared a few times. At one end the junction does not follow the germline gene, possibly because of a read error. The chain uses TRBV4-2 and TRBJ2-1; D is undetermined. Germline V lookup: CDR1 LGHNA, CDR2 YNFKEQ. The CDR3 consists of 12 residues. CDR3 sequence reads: CASRGRYIEQFF. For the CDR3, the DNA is TGTGCCAGCAGGGGCCGGTACATTGAGCAGTTCTTC.

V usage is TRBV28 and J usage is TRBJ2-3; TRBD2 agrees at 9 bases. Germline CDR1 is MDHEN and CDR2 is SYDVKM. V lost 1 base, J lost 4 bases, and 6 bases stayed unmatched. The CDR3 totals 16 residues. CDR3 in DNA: TGTGCCAGCAGTTTATTTGGCGGGGGGGCCCCAGATACGCAGTATTTT. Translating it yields CASSLFGGGAPDTQYF.

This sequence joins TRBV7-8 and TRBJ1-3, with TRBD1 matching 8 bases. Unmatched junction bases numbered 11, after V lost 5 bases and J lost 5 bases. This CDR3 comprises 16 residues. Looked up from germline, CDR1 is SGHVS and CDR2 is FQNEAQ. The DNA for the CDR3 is TGTGCCAGCAGCCCGGCCCTGGACAGGGAAAGAAACACCATATATTTT. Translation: CASSPALDRERNTIYF.

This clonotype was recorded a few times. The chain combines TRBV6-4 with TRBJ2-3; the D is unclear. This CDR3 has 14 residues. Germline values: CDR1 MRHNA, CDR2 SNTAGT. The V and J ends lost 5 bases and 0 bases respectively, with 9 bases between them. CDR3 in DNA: TGTGCCAGCAGTAGTGAGCAGAGCACAGATACGCAGTATTTT. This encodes CASSSEQSTDTQYF.